This T cell receptor beta chain was recovered during a study of cytomegalovirus exposure and HLA in healthy donors. Study in general: It was reported in a later analysis that the same platform had been used for the roughly 130 validation repertoires as for the roughly 670 first-cohort repertoires. Study-level results: Later, an analysis found that TCR clusters from the first cohort tended to co-occur in the 120 or so validation repertoires. The authors confirmed in vitro that a few CMV-associated chains were specific for CMV antigens. Published work reported that the classifier diagnosed cytomegalovirus status with high specificity and sensitivity.

For this clone: Its antigen is undetermined.

Repertoires were generated with immunoSEQ multiplex PCR, while TCRdb's copy carries only in-frame clones and drops some. The sample yields 90,000 to 130,000 clones, roughly 90% seen once. This clonotype originated in a woman aged 18 to 35 in good health and CMV-seronegative. The sample consisted of PBMCs.

CDR3 in amino acids: CASSYGALYGYTF. The CDR3 DNA reads as TGTGCCAGCAGTTACGGGGCCCTCTATGGCTACACCTTC. The J gene is TRBJ1-2, the V gene TRBV6-5, with D perhaps TRBD1 (5 bases). The CDR3 has 13 amino acids. Germline V gene data show CDR1 as MNHEY and CDR2 as SVGAGI. V was shortened by 2 bases and J by 4 bases, with 8 bases between the two germline ends.